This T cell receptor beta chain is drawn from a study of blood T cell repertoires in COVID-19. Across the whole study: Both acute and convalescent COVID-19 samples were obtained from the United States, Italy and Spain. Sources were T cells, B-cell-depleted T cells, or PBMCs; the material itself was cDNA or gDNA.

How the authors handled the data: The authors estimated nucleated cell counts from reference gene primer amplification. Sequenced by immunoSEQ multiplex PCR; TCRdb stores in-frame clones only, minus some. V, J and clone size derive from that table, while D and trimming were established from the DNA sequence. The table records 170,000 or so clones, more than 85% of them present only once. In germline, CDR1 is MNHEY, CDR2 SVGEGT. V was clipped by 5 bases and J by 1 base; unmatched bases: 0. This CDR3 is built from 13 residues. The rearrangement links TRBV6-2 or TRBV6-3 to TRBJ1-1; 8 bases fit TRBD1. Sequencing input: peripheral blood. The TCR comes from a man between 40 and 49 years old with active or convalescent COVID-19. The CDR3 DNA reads TGTGCCAGCAGTGACAGGGGGAACACTGAAGCTTTCTTT. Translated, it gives CASSDRGNTEAFF.